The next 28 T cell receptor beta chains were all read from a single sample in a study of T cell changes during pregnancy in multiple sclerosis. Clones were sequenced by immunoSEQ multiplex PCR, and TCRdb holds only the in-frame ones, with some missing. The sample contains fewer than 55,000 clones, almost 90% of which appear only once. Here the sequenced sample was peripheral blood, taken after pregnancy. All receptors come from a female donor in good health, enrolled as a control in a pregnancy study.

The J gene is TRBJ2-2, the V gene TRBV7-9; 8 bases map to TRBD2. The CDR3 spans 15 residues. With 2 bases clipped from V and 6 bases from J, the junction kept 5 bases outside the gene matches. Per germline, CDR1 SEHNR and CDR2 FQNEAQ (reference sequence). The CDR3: CASSLTSGGAGELFF. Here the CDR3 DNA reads TGTGCCAGCAGCTTAACTAGCGGAGGGGCCGGGGAGCTGTTTTTT.

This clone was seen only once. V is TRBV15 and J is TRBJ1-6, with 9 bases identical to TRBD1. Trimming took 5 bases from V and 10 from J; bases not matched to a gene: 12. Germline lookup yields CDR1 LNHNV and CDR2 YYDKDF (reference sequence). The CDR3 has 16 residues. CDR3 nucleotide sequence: TGTGCCACCAGCCGAACTCAACAGGGGGCGCGATCACCCCTCCACTTT. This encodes CATSRTQQGARSPLHF.

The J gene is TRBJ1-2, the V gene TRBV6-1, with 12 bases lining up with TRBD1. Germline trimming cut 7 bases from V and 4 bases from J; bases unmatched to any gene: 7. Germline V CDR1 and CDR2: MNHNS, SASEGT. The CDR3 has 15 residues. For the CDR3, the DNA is TGTGCCAGCACCACGGGACAGGGGGCGGCCTATGGCTACACCTTC. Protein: CASTTGQGAAYGYTF.

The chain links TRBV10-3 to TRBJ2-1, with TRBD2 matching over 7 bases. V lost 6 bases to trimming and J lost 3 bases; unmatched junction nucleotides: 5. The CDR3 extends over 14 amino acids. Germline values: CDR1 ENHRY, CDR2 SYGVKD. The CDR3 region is CAIRVAGLYNEQFF. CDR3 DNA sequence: TGTGCCATCAGGGTAGCGGGTCTCTACAATGAGCAGTTCTTC.

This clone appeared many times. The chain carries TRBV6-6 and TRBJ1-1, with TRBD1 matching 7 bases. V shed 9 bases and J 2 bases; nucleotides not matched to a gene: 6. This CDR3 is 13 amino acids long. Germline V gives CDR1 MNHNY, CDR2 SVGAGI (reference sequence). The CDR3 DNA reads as TGTGCCAGTTCGGGACAGCCAAACACTGAAGCTTTCTTT. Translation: CASSGQPNTEAFF.

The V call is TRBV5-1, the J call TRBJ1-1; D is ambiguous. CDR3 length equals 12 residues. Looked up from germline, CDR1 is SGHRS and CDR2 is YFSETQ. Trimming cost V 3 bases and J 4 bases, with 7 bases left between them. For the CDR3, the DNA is TGCGCCAGCAGCTGGAGCGGCACTGAAGCTTTCTTT. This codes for CASSWSGTEAFF.

DNA of the CDR3: TGTGCCAGTAGGACAGGGGATCGTCGGTTCTTC. This codes for CASRTGDRRFF. The chain carries TRBV19 and TRBJ2-1, with 8 nucleotides matching TRBD1. Germline loops: CDR1 LNHDA, CDR2 SQIVND (reference sequence). J was trimmed by 15 bases and V by 6 bases; bases with no gene match: 7. This CDR3 region has 11 residues.

DNA for the CDR3: TGTGCCAGCAGCTACAAAGCTTTCTTT. This encodes CASSYKAFF. V is TRBV5-8 and J is TRBJ1-1, with unresolved D. This CDR3 comprises 9 residues. Germline CDR1 reads SGHTS; CDR2 reads YDEGEE. The ends were cut back, 3 bases at V and 9 bases at J, with 3 bases in the middle.

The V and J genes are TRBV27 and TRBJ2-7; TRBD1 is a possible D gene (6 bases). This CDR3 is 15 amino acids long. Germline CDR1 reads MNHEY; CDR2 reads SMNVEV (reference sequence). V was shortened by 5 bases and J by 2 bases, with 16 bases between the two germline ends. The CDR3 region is CASSPKQGLTYEQYF. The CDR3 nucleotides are TGTGCCAGCAGTCCTAAACAGGGTTTGACCTACGAGCAGTACTTC.

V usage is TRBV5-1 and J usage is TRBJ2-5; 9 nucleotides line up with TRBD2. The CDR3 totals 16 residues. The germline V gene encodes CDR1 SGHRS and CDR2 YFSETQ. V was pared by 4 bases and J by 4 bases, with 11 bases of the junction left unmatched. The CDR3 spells CASSPGTSRIRETQYF. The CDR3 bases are TGCGCCAGCAGCCCGGGGACTAGCCGGATCCGAGAGACCCAGTACTTC.

CDR3 sequence: CASSQAINEKLFF. DNA for the CDR3: TGCGCCAGCAGCCAAGCCATTAATGAAAAACTGTTTTTT. The chain carries TRBV4-3 and TRBJ1-4; no reliable D call. V lost 1 base and J lost 4, with 4 bases in between. Looked up from germline, CDR1 is LGHNA and CDR2 is YSLEER. This CDR3 comprises 13 residues.

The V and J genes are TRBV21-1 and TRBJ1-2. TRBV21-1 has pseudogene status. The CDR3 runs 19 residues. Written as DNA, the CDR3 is TGTGCCAGCAGCAAAGAGGGTAGGACTAGGGACGGGGCGAACTATGGCTACACCTTC. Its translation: CASSKEGRTRDGANYGYTF.

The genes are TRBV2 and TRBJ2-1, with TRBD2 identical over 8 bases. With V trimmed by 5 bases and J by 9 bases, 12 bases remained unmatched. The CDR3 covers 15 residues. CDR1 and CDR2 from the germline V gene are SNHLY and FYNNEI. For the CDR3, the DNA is TGTGCCAGCAGTTCCTTCGGGTCAGCGGGAGCTGAGCAGTTCTTC. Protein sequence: CASSSFGSAGAEQFF.

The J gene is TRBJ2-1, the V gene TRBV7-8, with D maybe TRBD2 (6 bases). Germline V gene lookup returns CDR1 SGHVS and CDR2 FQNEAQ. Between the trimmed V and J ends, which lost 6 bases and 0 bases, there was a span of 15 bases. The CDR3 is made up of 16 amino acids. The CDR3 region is CASRQSGGGSYNEQFF. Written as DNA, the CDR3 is TGTGCCAGCAGGCAAAGTGGGGGAGGCTCCTACAATGAGCAGTTCTTC.

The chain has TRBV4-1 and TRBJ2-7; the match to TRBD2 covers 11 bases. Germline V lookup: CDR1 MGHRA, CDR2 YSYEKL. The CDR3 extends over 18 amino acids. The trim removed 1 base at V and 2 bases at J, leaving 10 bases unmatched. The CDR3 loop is CASSQGGGSGRGAYEQYF. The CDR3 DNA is TGCGCCAGCAGCCAAGGTGGGGGTAGCGGGAGGGGGGCCTACGAGCAGTACTTC.

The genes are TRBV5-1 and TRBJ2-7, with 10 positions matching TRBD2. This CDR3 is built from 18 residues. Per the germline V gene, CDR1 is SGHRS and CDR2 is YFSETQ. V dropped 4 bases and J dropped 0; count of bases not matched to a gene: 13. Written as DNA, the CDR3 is TGCGCCAGCAGCCCCCATCTAGCGGGAGCTACTAGCTCCTACGAGCAGTACTTC. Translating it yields CASSPHLAGATSSYEQYF.

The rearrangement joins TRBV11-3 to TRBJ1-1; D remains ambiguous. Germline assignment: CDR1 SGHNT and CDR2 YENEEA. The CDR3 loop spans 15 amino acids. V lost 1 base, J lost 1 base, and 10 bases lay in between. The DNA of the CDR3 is TGTGCCAGCAGCTTAGGCACTCACGGGAACACTGAAGCTTTCTTT. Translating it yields CASSLGTHGNTEAFF.

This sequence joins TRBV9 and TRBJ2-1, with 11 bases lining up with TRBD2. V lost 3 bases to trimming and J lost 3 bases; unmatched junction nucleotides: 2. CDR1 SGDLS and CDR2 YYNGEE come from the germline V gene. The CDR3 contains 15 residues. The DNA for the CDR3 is TGTGCCAGCAGCGCTAGCGGGGGGAACTACAATGAGCAGTTCTTC. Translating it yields CASSASGGNYNEQFF. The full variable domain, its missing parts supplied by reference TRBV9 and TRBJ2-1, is DSGVTQTPKHLITATGQRVTLRCSPRSGDLSVYWYQQSLDQGLQFLIQYYNGEERAKGNILERFSAQQFPDLHSELNLSSLELGDSALYFCASSASGGNYNEQFFGPGTRLTVL.

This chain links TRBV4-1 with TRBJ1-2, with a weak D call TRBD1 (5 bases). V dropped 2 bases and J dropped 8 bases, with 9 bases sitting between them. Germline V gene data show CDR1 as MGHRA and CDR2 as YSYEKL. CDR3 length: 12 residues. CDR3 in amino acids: CASSQTGGGYTF. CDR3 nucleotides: TGCGCCAGCAGCCAAACGGGGGGAGGCTACACCTTC.

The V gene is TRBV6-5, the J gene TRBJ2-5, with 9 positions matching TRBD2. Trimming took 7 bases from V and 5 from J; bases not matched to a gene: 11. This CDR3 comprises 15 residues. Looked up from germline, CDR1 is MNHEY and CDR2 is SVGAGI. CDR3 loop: CASTPIAGDLETQYF. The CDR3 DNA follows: TGTGCCAGCACCCCCATAGCGGGAGATCTGGAGACCCAGTACTTC.

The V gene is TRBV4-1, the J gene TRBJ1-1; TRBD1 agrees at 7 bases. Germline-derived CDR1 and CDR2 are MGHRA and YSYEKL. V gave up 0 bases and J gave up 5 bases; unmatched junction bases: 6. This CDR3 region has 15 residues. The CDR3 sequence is CASSQERGLGTEAFF. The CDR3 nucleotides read TGCGCCAGCAGCCAAGAAAGGGGGCTGGGGACTGAAGCTTTCTTT.

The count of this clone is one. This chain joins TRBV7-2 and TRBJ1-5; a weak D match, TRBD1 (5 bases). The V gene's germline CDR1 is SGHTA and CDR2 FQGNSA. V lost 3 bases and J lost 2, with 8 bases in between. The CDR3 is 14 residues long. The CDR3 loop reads CASSLGGGNQPQHF. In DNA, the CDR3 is TGTGCCAGCAGCTTGGGAGGGGGCAATCAGCCCCAGCATTTT.

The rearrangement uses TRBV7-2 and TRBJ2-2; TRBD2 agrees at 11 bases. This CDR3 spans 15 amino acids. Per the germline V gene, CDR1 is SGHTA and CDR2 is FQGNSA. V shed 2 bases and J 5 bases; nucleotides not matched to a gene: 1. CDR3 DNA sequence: TGTGCCAGCAGCTTACGACTAGCGGGGACCGGGGAGCTGTTTTTT. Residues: CASSLRLAGTGELFF.

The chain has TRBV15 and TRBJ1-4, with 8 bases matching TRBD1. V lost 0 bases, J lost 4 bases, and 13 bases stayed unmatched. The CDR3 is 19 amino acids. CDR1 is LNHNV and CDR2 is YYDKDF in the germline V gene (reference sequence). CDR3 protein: CATSRELRAGGPINEKLFF. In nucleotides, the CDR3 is TGTGCCACCAGCAGAGAGTTGCGGGCAGGGGGCCCGATTAATGAAAAACTGTTTTTT.

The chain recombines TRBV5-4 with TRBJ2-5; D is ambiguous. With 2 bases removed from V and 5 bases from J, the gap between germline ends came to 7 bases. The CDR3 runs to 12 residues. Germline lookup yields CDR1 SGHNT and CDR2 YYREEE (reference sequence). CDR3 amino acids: CASSLFPETQYF. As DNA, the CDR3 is TGTGCCAGCAGCTTATTTCCGGAGACCCAGTACTTC. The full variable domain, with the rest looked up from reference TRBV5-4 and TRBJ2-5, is ETGVTQSPTHLIKTRGQQVTLRCSSQSGHNTVSWYQQALGQGPQFIFQYYREEENGRGNFPPRFSGLQFPNYSSELNVNALELDDSALYLCASSLFPETQYFGPGTRLLVL.

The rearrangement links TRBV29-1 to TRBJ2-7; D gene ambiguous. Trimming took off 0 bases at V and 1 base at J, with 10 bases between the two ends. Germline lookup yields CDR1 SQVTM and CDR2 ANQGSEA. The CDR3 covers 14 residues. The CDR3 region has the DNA TGCAGCGTTGAAGATAGATCGTCTTCCTACGAGCAGTACTTC. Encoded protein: CSVEDRSSSYEQYF.

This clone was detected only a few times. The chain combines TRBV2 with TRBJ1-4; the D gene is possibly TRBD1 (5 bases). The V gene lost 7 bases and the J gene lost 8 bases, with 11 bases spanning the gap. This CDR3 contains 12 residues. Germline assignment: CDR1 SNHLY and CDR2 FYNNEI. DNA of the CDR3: TGTGCCAGCACCAGGGTTGGCGAAAAACTGTTTTTT. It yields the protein CASTRVGEKLFF.

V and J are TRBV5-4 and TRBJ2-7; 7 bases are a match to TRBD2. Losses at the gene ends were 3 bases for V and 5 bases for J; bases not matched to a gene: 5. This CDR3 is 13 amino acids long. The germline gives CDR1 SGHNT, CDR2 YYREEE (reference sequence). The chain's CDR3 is CASSSTSLHEQYF. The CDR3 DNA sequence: TGTGCCAGCAGCTCGACTAGCCTCCACGAGCAGTACTTC.